A selection of T cell receptor beta chains follows, all from one sample in a study of T cell repertoires in cytomegalovirus infection. TCRdb re-derived calls from the reads in MiXCR, one entry per CDR3 protein. The table has some 180,000 distinct CDR3 sequences, about a sixth seen once. The source material was CD8+ T cells from PBMCs. The source is a human donor in good health (CMV status not recorded). Some clones in this sample may be carry-over from other donors' samples. The CDR3 runs from the conserved cysteine through the conserved F or W. The D gene is left open where the match is weak. Part of the rows lack a size; the others show once, few, many or a class for expanded clones.

D: TRBD1; J: TRBJ1-1; V: TRBV12-3/TRBV12-4; size: -; DNA: TGTGCCAGCAGTTCATCGACAGGGGGAGCTTTCTTT; CDR3: CASSSSTGGAFF
D: -; J: TRBJ1-6; V: TRBV20-1; size: few; DNA: TGCAGTGCTCCGAACGTGCAACCCTGGGAACCCCTCCACTTT; CDR3: CSAPNVQPWEPLHF
D: TRBD1; J: TRBJ2-2; V: TRBV7-7; size: few; DNA: TGTGCTAGCAGCCCCAGGACAGGGGCGGGCGGGGAGCTGTTTTTT; CDR3: CASSPRTGAGGELFF
D: -; J: TRBJ2-4; V: TRBV7-9; size: -; DNA: TGTGCCAGCAGCTTAGGTCTTGCCTGGGACATTCAGTACTTC; CDR3: CASSLGLAWDIQYF
D: TRBD1; J: TRBJ2-3; V: TRBV15; size: few; DNA: TGTGCCACCAGTCCCAGGGGGACAGATACGCAGTATTTT; CDR3: CATSPRGTDTQYF
D: -; J: TRBJ2-7; V: TRBV7-2; size: many; DNA: TGTGCCAGCAGCTTACAGGGTTACGAGCAGTACTTC; CDR3: CASSLQGYEQYF
D: -; J: TRBJ1-3; V: TRBV10-3; size: -; DNA: TGTGCCATCAAGCGTACTGGAAACACCATATATTTT; CDR3: CAIKRTGNTIYF
D: -; J: TRBJ2-7; V: TRBV30; size: few; DNA: TGTGCCTGGAGTGTTGGTTCATCTGCCTACGAGCAGTACTTC; CDR3: CAWSVGSSAYEQYF
D: TRBD1; J: TRBJ1-2; V: TRBV7-2; size: -; DNA: TGTGCCAGCAGCTTAGGCGACAGGGGCTATGGCTACACCTTC; CDR3: CASSLGDRGYGYTF
D: TRBD1; J: TRBJ1-1; V: TRBV7-3; size: -; DNA: TGTGCCAGCAGCGACTGGACAGGATCCACTGAAGCTTTCTTT; CDR3: CASSDWTGSTEAFF
D: -; J: TRBJ2-3; V: TRBV28; size: -; DNA: TGTGCCAGCAGTTCCACGGGGCCAGATACGCAGTATTTT; CDR3: CASSSTGPDTQYF
D: TRBD2; J: TRBJ2-1; V: TRBV30; size: -; DNA: TGTGCCTGGAGTGCTTCACTAGCGGGGGGGTACAATGAGCAGTTCTTC; CDR3: CAWSASLAGGYNEQFF
D: -; J: TRBJ1-1; V: TRBV7-8; size: many; DNA: TGTGCCAGCAGCTTTTGGGGGAGCATGAACACTGAAGCTTTCTTT; CDR3: CASSFWGSMNTEAFF
D: -; J: TRBJ1-5; V: TRBV30; size: -; DNA: TGTGCCTGGAGTGTCTCTTACTACAATCAGCCCCAGCATTTT; CDR3: CAWSVSYYNQPQHF
D: TRBD1; J: TRBJ2-3; V: TRBV7-8; size: -; DNA: TGTGCCAGCCTGACAGGGCGCACAGATACGCAGTATTTT; CDR3: CASLTGRTDTQYF
D: -; J: TRBJ2-3; V: TRBV19; size: few; DNA: TGTGCCAGTAGTATGGCGAGGGGCCCAGATACGCAGTATTTT; CDR3: CASSMARGPDTQYF
D: -; J: TRBJ1-2; V: TRBV7-2; size: many; DNA: TGTGCCAGCAGCTTAGCGCTCAACAGCATCTATGGCTACACCTTC; CDR3: CASSLALNSIYGYTF
D: TRBD2; J: TRBJ2-1; V: TRBV7-9; size: -; DNA: TGTGCCAGCAGCTTAGGGGGGGCTAGCGGGGGGACTTACAATGAGCAGTTCTTC; CDR3: CASSLGGASGGTYNEQFF
D: TRBD2; J: TRBJ2-4; V: TRBV7-9; size: few; DNA: TGTGCCAGCAGCGGTACCGGGACTAGCGGGGAAGGGGCCAAAAACATTCAGTACTTC; CDR3: CASSGTGTSGEGAKNIQYF
D: -; J: TRBJ1-1; V: TRBV11-2; size: few; DNA: TGTGCCAGCAGCTGGGCAGGCAAAGGCACTGAAGCTTTCTTT; CDR3: CASSWAGKGTEAFF
D: TRBD1; J: TRBJ2-2; V: TRBV24-1; size: -; DNA: TGTGCCACCAGTGATTTTCCCGGGACAGGCAACACCGGGGAGCTGTTTTTT; CDR3: CATSDFPGTGNTGELFF
D: -; J: TRBJ2-3; V: TRBV29-1; size: once; DNA: TGCAGCGTTGAACAGGAATACACAGATACGCAGTATTTT; CDR3: CSVEQEYTDTQYF
D: -; J: TRBJ2-5; V: TRBV7-8; size: many; DNA: TGTGCCAGCAGCCCCGGACGGATCCAAGAGACCCAGTACTTC; CDR3: CASSPGRIQETQYF
D: -; J: TRBJ2-1; V: TRBV2; size: -; DNA: TGTGCCAGCAGTGACTGGAAGGATGAGCAGTTCTTC; CDR3: CASSDWKDEQFF
D: -; J: TRBJ1-1; V: TRBV2; size: -; DNA: TGTGCCAGCAGTGGGTGGGGAGTGAACACTGAAGCTTTCTTT; CDR3: CASSGWGVNTEAFF
D: -; J: TRBJ1-1; V: TRBV20-1; size: few; DNA: TGCAGGTGGCCGGGACCCCAGAACACTGAAGCTTTCTTT; CDR3: CRWPGPQNTEAFF
D: TRBD1; J: TRBJ1-2; V: TRBV7-9; size: few; DNA: TGTGCCAGCAGCTCCCATCCGGGACAGACCTATGGCTACACCTTC; CDR3: CASSSHPGQTYGYTF
D: -; J: TRBJ1-2; V: TRBV12-3/TRBV12-4; size: few; DNA: TGTGCCAGCAGTTACTTGAGATATGGCTACACCTTC; CDR3: CASSYLRYGYTF
D: -; J: TRBJ2-1; V: TRBV28; size: -; DNA: TGTGCCAGCAGTCCCCCCAGGGCGGTCCATGAGCAGTTCTTC; CDR3: CASSPPRAVHEQFF
D: TRBD1; J: TRBJ1-2; V: TRBV6-5; size: -; DNA: TGTGCCAGCAGTTCCGGGACAGGGCGAGTAGACTATGGCTACACCTTC; CDR3: CASSSGTGRVDYGYTF
D: -; J: TRBJ2-5; V: TRBV2; size: -; DNA: TGTGCCAGCATCCATAGCGTAGAGACCCAGTACTTC; CDR3: CASIHSVETQYF
D: -; J: TRBJ1-4; V: TRBV7-2; size: many; DNA: TGTGCCAGCAGCTTAGGTCAGGTCGGACAGATTTTTGAAAAACTGTTTTTT; CDR3: CASSLGQVGQIFEKLFF
D: -; J: TRBJ1-1; V: TRBV6-5; size: few; DNA: TGTGCCAGCAGTTACTCTCTCGGTGGGGGGGACACTGAAGCTTTCTTT; CDR3: CASSYSLGGGDTEAFF
D: -; J: TRBJ2-2; V: TRBV28; size: few; DNA: TGTGCCACAAGCAATCGGGTTAACGGGGAGCTGTTTTTT; CDR3: CATSNRVNGELFF
D: TRBD1; J: TRBJ2-7; V: TRBV14; size: -; DNA: TGTGCCAGCAGACAGGGGGCAGGGGAGCAGTACTTC; CDR3: CASRQGAGEQYF